A single sample gave rise to the 27 T cell receptor beta chains below, sequenced in a study of vaccination and CD4 T cells after COVID-19. At the Johns Hopkins FTIC core, DNA taken from cultured CD4+ T cells was sequenced by way of the Oncomine TCR Beta short-read assay. From the PCR reads, TCRdb called clonotypes with MiXCR, one entry per CDR3 protein. The sample lists just under 8,500 distinct CDR3 sequences; around two thirds were seen once. The treatment denotes: roughly nine-day PBMC culture with coronavirus spike peptide pools or control peptides (ViraFEST assay). The antigens these receptors bind are not known. Sequenced sample: CD4+ T cells from blood, cultured in vitro. The receptors here all came from a human donor who had recovered from COVID-19.

This rearrangement joins TRBV12-3 or TRBV12-4 to TRBJ1-5; D unclear. Trimming pared 7 bases from V and 3 bases from J, leaving 13 bases between. CDR3 length: 14 residues. The CDR3, as DNA: TGTGCCAGCACTTCGGCACAGATCAATCAGCCCCAGCATTTT. Its translation: CASTSAQINQPQHF.

The chain couples TRBV5-6 to TRBJ1-5, with a tentative D call TRBD1 (6 bases). V lost 1 base and J 2 bases, leaving 13 bases between the germline ends. This CDR3 has 16 residues. In germline, CDR1 is SGHDT, CDR2 YYEEEE. DNA for the CDR3: TGTGCCAGCAGCTTGCAGGGGACGGATGGCAATCAGCCCCAGCATTTT. Encoded protein: CASSLQGTDGNQPQHF.

The J gene is TRBJ1-5, the V gene TRBV20-1; D uncertain. The CDR3 sequence is 13 residues long. With 6 bases removed from V and 4 bases from J, the gap between germline ends came to 13 bases. Germline CDR1 reads DFQATT; CDR2 reads SNEGSKA (reference sequence). The CDR3 nucleotides read TGCAGTGCGCGGACGGGCCGTAATCAGCCCCAGCATTTT. It is translated as CSARTGRNQPQHF.

The CDR3 protein is CSARLNRHPYEQYF. CDR3 coding DNA: TGCAGTGCTAGACTTAACAGGCACCCCTACGAGCAGTACTTC. J is TRBJ2-7 and V is TRBV20-1, with D possibly matching TRBD1 (5 bases). The germline gives CDR1 DFQATT, CDR2 SNEGSKA (reference sequence). This CDR3 region has 14 residues. V gave up 2 bases and J gave up 2 bases, with 13 bases separating them.

This clonotype was observed a single time. The V gene is TRBV18, the J gene TRBJ2-1; 11 bases line up with TRBD1. The V and J ends lost 5 bases and 7 bases, in that order; junction bases with no gene match: 7. Germline V lookup: CDR1 KGHSH, CDR2 LQKENI. The CDR3 length is 15 residues. Here the CDR3 reads CASSSGQGAQNEQFF. The DNA for the CDR3 is TGTGCCAGCTCATCCGGACAGGGGGCACAGAATGAGCAGTTCTTC.

The chain employs TRBV4-1 and TRBJ1-5; 9 positions agree with TRBD1. The CDR3 consists of 17 residues. V was clipped by 6 bases and J by 0 bases; unmatched bases: 9. Germline V lookup: CDR1 MGHRA, CDR2 YSYEKL. For the CDR3, the DNA is TGCGCCAGCAGTCAGTCGGACAGGGGATATAGCAATCAGCCCCAGCATTTT. Translating it yields CASSQSDRGYSNQPQHF.

The sample holds a few counts of this clonotype. This chain links TRBV15 with TRBJ2-7, with no clear D. Trimming shortened V by 1 base and J by 3 bases, and 10 bases separated the two germline ends. Germline lookup yields CDR1 LNHNV and CDR2 YYDKDF (reference sequence). The CDR3 is 14 residues long. The CDR3 protein is CATSRGVGLYEQYF. CDR3 DNA sequence: TGTGCCACCAGCAGAGGGGTAGGCCTCTACGAGCAGTACTTC.

The chain has TRBV20-1 and TRBJ2-1; the D is unclear. Germline V lookup: CDR1 DFQATT, CDR2 SNEGSKA (reference sequence). The V gene lost 2 bases and the J gene lost 4 bases, with 18 bases spanning the gap. This CDR3 has 16 amino acids. CDR3 sequence (DNA): TGCAGTGCTAGACTCCCCAAGGGCAGGCCGTACAATGAGCAGTTCTTC. It specifies CSARLPKGRPYNEQFF.

This rearrangement joins TRBV2 to TRBJ1-1; D is unresolved. The CDR3 length is 11 residues. The germline V gene has CDR1 SNHLY and CDR2 FYNNEI. The ends were cut back, 3 bases at V and 1 base at J, with 0 bases in the middle. CDR3 DNA sequence: TGTGCCAGCAGTGAGAACACTGAAGCTTTCTTT. Protein: CASSENTEAFF.

This clonotype was seen a few times. V and J are TRBV27 and TRBJ2-1, with 9 bases lining up with TRBD1. The last part of the DNA fits TRBJ2-7 better; the J call may be wrong. Germline CDR1 reads MNHEY; CDR2 reads SMNVEV (reference sequence). The CDR3 runs 12 residues. The CDR3: CVSGQGKYEQYF. CDR3 nucleotide sequence: TGTGTCAGTGGACAGGGGAAATACGAGCAGTACTTC.

The CDR3 nucleotides are TGCGCCAGCAGCCAGCATGGGGATACGCAGTATTTT. This codes for CASSQHGDTQYF. This sequence joins TRBV4-1 and TRBJ2-3; D unresolved. Trimming took 3 bases from V and 6 from J, leaving 7 bases between them. This CDR3 region has 12 residues. From germline, CDR1 is MGHRA and CDR2 YSYEKL.

This clonotype has only one observation. Here the CDR3 reads CASRDIAPYNEQFF. In DNA form, the CDR3 reads TGCGCCAGTAGGGACATTGCCCCCTACAATGAGCAGTTCTTC. V is TRBV10-2 and J is TRBJ2-1; tentatively, D is TRBD1 (6 bases). CDR1 and CDR2 from the germline V gene are WSHSY and SAAADI. V gave up 9 bases and J gave up 2 bases, with 14 bases separating them. This CDR3 has 14 residues.

The chain recombines TRBV11-1 with TRBJ2-1, with a tentative D call TRBD2 (5 bases). Germline lookup yields CDR1 SGHAT and CDR2 FQDESV (reference sequence). The germline V and J ends were trimmed by 1 base and 0 bases, with 10 bases remaining between them. This CDR3 is 16 amino acids long. The CDR3 protein is CASSLGGPSSYNEQFF. In DNA form, the CDR3 reads TGTGCCAGCAGCTTAGGCGGGCCGAGCTCCTACAATGAGCAGTTCTTC.

This chain uses TRBV7-2 with TRBJ2-3, with 9 positions matching TRBD2. V lost 0 bases and J lost 8; bases outside the gene matches: 6. The germline V gene has CDR1 SGHTA and CDR2 FQGNSA. This CDR3 contains 15 residues. This CDR3 is CASSLASGGYGTQYF. Written as DNA, the CDR3 is TGTGCCAGCAGCTTAGCTAGCGGGGGATACGGTACGCAGTATTTT.

The V call is TRBV4-3, the J call TRBJ2-3; a possible D gene is TRBD2 (6 bases). There are 17 residues in the CDR3. Germline V lookup: CDR1 LGHNA, CDR2 YSLEER. The V gene lost 1 base and the J gene lost 5 bases, with 19 bases spanning the gap. CDR3 region: CASSQGPTPGAQDTQYF. The CDR3 DNA is TGCGCCAGCAGCCAAGGTCCGACACCGGGAGCACAAGATACGCAGTATTTT.

V and J are TRBV6-1 and TRBJ2-7; 10 bases agree with TRBD1. The germline V gene has CDR1 MNHNS and CDR2 SASEGT. The length of the CDR3 is 14 residues. After removal of 11 bases from V and 6 bases from J, the junction contained 13 bases not matched to a gene. The CDR3 sequence is CALGSGGQGREQYF. CDR3 DNA sequence: TGTGCCCTCGGCTCGGGGGGACAGGGGCGCGAGCAGTACTTC.

The table lists this clonotype with a few counts. The CDR3 nucleotides read TGTGCCAGCAGACTTAGCGGACCAGACTACGAGCAGTACTTC. Its protein product is CASRLSGPDYEQYF. J is TRBJ2-7 and V is TRBV28; D may be TRBD2 (6 bases). The germline CDR1 and CDR2 sequences are MDHEN and SYDVKM. The CDR3 contains 14 residues. The V gene lost 6 bases and the J gene lost 3 bases, with 15 bases spanning the gap.

This clonotype occurred once. This chain joins TRBV7-9 and TRBJ2-2; D ambiguous. Germline V gene data show CDR1 as SEHNR and CDR2 as FQNEAQ (reference sequence). The CDR3 loop spans 14 amino acids. Trimming removed 1 base at V and 2 bases at J, with 5 bases between. This CDR3 reads CASSLDLNTGELFF. CDR3 sequence (DNA): TGTGCCAGCAGCTTAGATCTCAACACCGGGGAGCTGTTTTTT.

The J gene is TRBJ1-2, the V gene TRBV7-8; TRBD1 aligns across 8 bases. The germline CDR1 and CDR2 sequences are SGHVS and FQNEAQ. The CDR3 has 16 amino acids. Germline trimming cut 5 bases from V and 3 bases from J; bases unmatched to any gene: 11. The CDR3 is CASSAGTGLFYYGYTF. The CDR3, as DNA: TGTGCCAGCAGCGCCGGGACAGGCCTTTTTTACTATGGCTACACCTTC.

There are a few counts of this clonotype. J is TRBJ1-2 and V is TRBV11-3; D gene unclear. The CDR3 has 13 amino acids. CDR1 and CDR2 (germline): SGHNT, YENEEA. Trimming removed 0 bases at V and 5 bases at J, with 7 bases between. This chain's CDR3 is CASSLDPMYGYTF. The CDR3 DNA reads TGTGCCAGCAGCTTAGATCCCATGTATGGCTACACCTTC. Together with reference TRBV11-3 and TRBJ1-2, the CDR3 gives the full variable domain: EAGVVQSPRYKIIEKKQPVAFWCNPISGHNTLYWYLQNLGQGPELLIRYENEEAVDDSQLPKDRFSAERLKGVDSTLKIQPAELGDSAVYLCASSLDPMYGYTFGSGTRLTVV.

V and J are TRBV6-5 and TRBJ2-7; 9 bases agree with TRBD1. Unmatched junction bases numbered 6, after V lost 4 bases and J lost 2 bases. CDR3 size: 15 residues. Per the germline V gene, CDR1 is MNHEY and CDR2 is SVGAGI. Written as DNA, the CDR3 is TGTGCCAGCAGTTCCCATGGACAGGGGACCTACGAGCAGTACTTC. This sequence encodes CASSSHGQGTYEQYF.

The chain has TRBV6-1 and TRBJ2-7, with 8 bases fitting TRBD1. The CDR3 extends over 14 amino acids. The germline gives CDR1 MNHNS, CDR2 SASEGT. V lost 6 bases to trimming and J lost 3 bases; unmatched junction nucleotides: 7. CDR3 nucleotides: TGTGCCAGCAGCGCTCAACAGGGGGGCTACGAGCAGTACTTC. Translation gives CASSAQQGGYEQYF.

The chain links TRBV11-3 to TRBJ2-5; possible D gene TRBD1, 6 bases. From germline, CDR1 is SGHNT and CDR2 YENEEA. V was cut by 5 bases and J by 2 bases, with 18 bases left in between. The CDR3 sequence is 16 residues long. The CDR3 loop is CASSQRQANRQETQYF. CDR3 coding DNA: TGTGCCAGCAGCCAGAGACAGGCTAACCGGCAAGAGACCCAGTACTTC.

The chain links TRBV7-6 to TRBJ2-5; TRBD1 aligns across 11 bases. CDR1 SGHVS and CDR2 FNYEAQ come from the germline V gene. V was pared by 3 bases and J by 5 bases, with 8 bases of the junction left unmatched. CDR3 length: 16 residues. The chain's CDR3 is CASSLDRGLGGETQYF. The CDR3 region has the DNA TGTGCCAGCAGCTTGGACAGGGGGCTAGGGGGGGAGACCCAGTACTTC. Drawing the rest from reference TRBV7-6 and TRBJ2-5, the complete variable domain is GAGVSQSPRYKVTKRGQDVALRCDPISGHVSLYWYRQALGQGPEFLTYFNYEAQQDKSGLPNDRFSAERPEGSISTLTIQRTEQRDSAMYRCASSLDRGLGGETQYFGPGTRLLVL.

This chain connects TRBV7-9 to TRBJ1-6, with D possibly matching TRBD1 (5 bases). Trimming removed 1 base from V and 7 bases from J, with 11 bases in between. From germline, CDR1 is SEHNR and CDR2 FQNEAQ (reference sequence). There are 15 residues in the CDR3. CDR3 protein: CASSLVAGPNSPLHF. The CDR3 coding sequence is TGTGCCAGCAGCTTAGTGGCAGGGCCCAATTCACCCCTCCACTTT.

The rearrangement uses TRBV12-3 or TRBV12-4 and TRBJ1-1, with D possibly TRBD1 on 5 matching bases. V was trimmed by 6 bases and J by 0 bases, leaving 11 bases between them. CDR3 length: 14 residues. The CDR3 spells CASRSTDMNTEAFF. CDR3 coding DNA: TGTGCCAGCAGATCGACAGATATGAACACTGAAGCTTTCTTT.

This clonotype was picked up one time. V usage is TRBV9 and J usage is TRBJ1-2; 9 bases fit TRBD1. The CDR3 is 16 amino acids. The trim removed 4 bases at V and 7 bases at J, leaving 14 bases unmatched. Germline CDR1 reads SGDLS; CDR2 reads YYNGEE. The CDR3 region has the DNA TGTGCCAGCAGCCCCCAGGGACAGGGAGTTTCGCGTGGCTACACCTTC. This translates into CASSPQGQGVSRGYTF.